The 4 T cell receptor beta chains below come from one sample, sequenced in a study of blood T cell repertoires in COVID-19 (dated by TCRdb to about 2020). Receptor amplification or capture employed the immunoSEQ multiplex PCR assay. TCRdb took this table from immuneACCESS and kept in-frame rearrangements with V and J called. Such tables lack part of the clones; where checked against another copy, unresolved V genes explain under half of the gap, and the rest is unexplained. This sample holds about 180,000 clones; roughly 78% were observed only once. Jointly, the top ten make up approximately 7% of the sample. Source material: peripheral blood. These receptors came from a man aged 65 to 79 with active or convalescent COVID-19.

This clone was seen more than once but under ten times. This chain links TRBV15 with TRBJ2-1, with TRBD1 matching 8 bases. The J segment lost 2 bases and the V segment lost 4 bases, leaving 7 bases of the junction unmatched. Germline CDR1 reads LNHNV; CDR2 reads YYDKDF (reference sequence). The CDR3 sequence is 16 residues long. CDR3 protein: CATSTLDREAYNEQFF. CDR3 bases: TGTGCCACCAGCACCCTGGACAGGGAAGCCTACAATGAGCAGTTCTTC.

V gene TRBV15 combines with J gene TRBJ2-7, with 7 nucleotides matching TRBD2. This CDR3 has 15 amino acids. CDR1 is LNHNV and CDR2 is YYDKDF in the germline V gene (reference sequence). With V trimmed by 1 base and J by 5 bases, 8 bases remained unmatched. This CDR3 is CATSRALAAVDEQYF. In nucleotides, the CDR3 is TGTGCCACCAGCAGAGCGCTAGCGGCTGTGGACGAGCAGTACTTC.

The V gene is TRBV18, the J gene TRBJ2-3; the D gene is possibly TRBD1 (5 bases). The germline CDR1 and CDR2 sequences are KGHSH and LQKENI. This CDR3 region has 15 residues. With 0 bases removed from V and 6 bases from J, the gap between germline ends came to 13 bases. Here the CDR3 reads CASSPPDTPGDTQYF. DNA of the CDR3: TGTGCCAGCTCACCACCGGACACCCCGGGCGATACGCAGTATTTT.

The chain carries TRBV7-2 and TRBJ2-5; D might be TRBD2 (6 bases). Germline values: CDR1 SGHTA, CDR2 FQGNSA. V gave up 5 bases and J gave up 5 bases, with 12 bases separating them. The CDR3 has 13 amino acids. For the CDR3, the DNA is TGTGCCAGCAGCAGGACTACTTGGGAGACCCAGTACTTC. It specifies CASSRTTWETQYF. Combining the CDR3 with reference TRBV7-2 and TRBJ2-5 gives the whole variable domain GAGVSQSPSNKVTEKGKDVELRCDPISGHTALYWYRQSLGQGLEFLIYFQGNSAPDKSGLPSDRFSAERTGGSVSTLTIQRTQQEDSAVYLCASSRTTWETQYFGPGTRLLVL.